The T cell receptor (beta chain) described here comes from a study of control samples from healthy donors and cancer patients. Generated by immunoSEQ multiplex PCR, the TCRdb table keeps only in-frame clones and is missing some. Among 85,000 to 95,000 clones, around 90% were seen once, and the ten largest hold roughly 14%. Looked up from germline, CDR1 is SEHNR and CDR2 is FQNEAQ (reference sequence). V lost 2 bases, J lost 5 bases, and 15 bases lay in between. This CDR3 comprises 15 residues. This sequence originates from a woman aged 70 to 79 in good health. This chain joins TRBV7-9 and TRBJ2-5; no firm D call. The sequenced material came from blood. The CDR3 nucleotides read TGTGCCAGCAGCTTAATCCTCCGAGGCGTGGAGACCCAGTACTTC. Encoded protein: CASSLILRGVETQYF.